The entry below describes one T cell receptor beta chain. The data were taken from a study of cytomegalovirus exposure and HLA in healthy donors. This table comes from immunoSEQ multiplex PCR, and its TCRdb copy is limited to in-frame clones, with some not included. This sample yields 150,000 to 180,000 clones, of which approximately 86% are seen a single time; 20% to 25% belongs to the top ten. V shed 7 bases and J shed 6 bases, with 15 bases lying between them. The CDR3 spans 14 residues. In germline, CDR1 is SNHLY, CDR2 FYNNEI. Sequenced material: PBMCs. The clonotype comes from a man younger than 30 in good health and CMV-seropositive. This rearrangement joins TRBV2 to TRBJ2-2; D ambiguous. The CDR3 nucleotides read TGTGCCAGCATTTCTGAGGTGGCCGCCGGGGAGCTGTTTTTT. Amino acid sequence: CASISEVAAGELFF. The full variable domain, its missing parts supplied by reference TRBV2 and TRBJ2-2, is EPEVTQTPSHQVTQMGQEVILRCVPISNHLYFYWYRQILGQKVEFLVSFYNNEISEKSEIFDDQFSVERPDGSNFTLKIRSTKLEDSAMYFCASISEVAAGELFFGEGSRLTVL.